This TCR beta chain was sequenced for a study of T-cell reconstitution after alpha-beta-depleted transplantation in children. Study-wide findings and caveats: Expanded clones from the graft, numbering several hundred, reportedly supplied alpha-beta T cells about two months after transplant.

Researchers prepared the TCRbeta library using unique molecular identifiers, the study reports. TCRdb re-called the PCR reads with MiXCR, one entry per CDR3 protein. The data show around 700,000 distinct CDR3 sequences, about 12% seen once. In regard to this clonotype: Its target is not known.

The CDR3 is made up of 14 amino acids. Germline V gene data show CDR1 as SEHNR and CDR2 as FQNEAQ (reference sequence). The V gene lost 5 bases and the J gene lost 8 bases, with 16 bases spanning the gap. Sample: PBMCs, taken before TCRalphabeta/CD19-depleted stem cell transplant. The V gene is TRBV7-9, the J gene TRBJ2-1, with D possibly matching TRBD1 (5 bases). The sequence was obtained from a girl aged 2-15 years with congenital amegakaryocytic thrombocytopenia, due to receive a stem cell transplant. The CDR3 sequence is CASSPLGAIYEQFF. CDR3 nucleotide sequence: TGTGCCAGCAGCCCACTTGGGGCAATATATGAGCAGTTCTTC.